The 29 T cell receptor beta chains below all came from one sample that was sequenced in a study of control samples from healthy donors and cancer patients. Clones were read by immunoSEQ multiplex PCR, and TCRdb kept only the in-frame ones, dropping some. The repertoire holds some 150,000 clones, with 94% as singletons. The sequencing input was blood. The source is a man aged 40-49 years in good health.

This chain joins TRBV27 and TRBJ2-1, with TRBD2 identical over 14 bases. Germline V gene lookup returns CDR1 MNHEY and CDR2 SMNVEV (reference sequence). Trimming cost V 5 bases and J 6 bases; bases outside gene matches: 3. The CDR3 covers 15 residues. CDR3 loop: CASSTGTSGSNEQFF. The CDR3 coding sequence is TGTGCCAGCAGTACCGGGACTAGCGGGAGCAATGAGCAGTTCTTC.

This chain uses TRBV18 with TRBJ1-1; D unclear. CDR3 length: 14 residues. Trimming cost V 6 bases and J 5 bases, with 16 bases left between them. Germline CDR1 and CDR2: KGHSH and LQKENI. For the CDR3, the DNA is TGTGCCAGCTCCGGTACCCCGACCGGGACTGAAGCTTTCTTT. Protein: CASSGTPTGTEAFF.

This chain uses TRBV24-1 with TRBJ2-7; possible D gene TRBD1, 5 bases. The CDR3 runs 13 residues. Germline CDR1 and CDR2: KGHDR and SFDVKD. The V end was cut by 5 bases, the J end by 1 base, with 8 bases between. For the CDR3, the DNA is TGTGCCACCAGTGGAACAGGATCCTACGAGCAGTACTTC. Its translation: CATSGTGSYEQYF.

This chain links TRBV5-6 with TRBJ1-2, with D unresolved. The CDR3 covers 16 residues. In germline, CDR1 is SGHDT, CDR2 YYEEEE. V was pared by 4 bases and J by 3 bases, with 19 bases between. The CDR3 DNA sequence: TGTGCCAGCAGCCATGTGGCGGAGTTGGCGGACTATGGCTACACCTTC. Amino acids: CASSHVAELADYGYTF.

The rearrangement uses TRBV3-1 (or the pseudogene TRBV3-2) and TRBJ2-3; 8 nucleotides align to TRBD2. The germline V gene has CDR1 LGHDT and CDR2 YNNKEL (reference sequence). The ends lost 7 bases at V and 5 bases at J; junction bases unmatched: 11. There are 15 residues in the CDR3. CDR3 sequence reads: CASTIGRGAQDTQYF. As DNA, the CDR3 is TGTGCCAGCACCATCGGGAGGGGGGCCCAAGATACGCAGTATTTT.

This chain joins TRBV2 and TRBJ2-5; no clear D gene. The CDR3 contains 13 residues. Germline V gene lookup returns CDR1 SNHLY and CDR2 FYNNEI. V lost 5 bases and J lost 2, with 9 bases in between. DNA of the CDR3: TGTGCCAGCAGTCGACGGATACAAGAGACCCAGTACTTC. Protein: CASSRRIQETQYF. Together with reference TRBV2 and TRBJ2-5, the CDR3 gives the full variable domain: EPEVTQTPSHQVTQMGQEVILRCVPISNHLYFYWYRQILGQKVEFLVSFYNNEISEKSEIFDDQFSVERPDGSNFTLKIRSTKLEDSAMYFCASSRRIQETQYFGPGTRLLVL.

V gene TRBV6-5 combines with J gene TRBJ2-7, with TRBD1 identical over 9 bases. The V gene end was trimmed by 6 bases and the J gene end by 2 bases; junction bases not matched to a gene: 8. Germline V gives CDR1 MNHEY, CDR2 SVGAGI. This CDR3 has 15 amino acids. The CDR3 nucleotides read TGTGCCAGCAGCGAGTCCGGGACAGGGACCTACGAGCAGTACTTC. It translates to CASSESGTGTYEQYF.

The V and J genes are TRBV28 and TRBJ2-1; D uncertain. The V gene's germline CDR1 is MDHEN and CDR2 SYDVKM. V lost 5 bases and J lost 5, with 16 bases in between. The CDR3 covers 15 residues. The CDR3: CASSRPLVKDNEQFF. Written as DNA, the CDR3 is TGTGCCAGCAGTCGCCCTCTAGTAAAGGACAATGAGCAGTTCTTC.

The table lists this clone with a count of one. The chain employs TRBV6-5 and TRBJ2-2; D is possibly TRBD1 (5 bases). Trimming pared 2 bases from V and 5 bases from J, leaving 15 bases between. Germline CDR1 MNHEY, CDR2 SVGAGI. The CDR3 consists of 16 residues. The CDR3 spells CASSYNPGFPTGELFF. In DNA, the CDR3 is TGTGCCAGCAGTTACAACCCAGGGTTCCCTACCGGGGAGCTGTTTTTT.

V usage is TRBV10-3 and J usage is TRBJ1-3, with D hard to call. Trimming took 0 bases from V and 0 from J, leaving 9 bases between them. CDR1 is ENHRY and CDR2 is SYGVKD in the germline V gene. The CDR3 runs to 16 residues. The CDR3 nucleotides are TGTGCCATCAGTGAGTCAAGGACTGTCTCTGGAAACACCATATATTTT. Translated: CAISESRTVSGNTIYF.

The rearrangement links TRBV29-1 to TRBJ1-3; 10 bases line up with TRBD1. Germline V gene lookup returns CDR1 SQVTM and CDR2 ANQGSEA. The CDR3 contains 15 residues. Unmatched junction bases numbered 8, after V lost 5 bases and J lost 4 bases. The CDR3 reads CSVRDRGTGGNTIYF. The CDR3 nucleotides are TGCAGCGTTCGGGACAGGGGAACGGGAGGAAACACCATATATTTT. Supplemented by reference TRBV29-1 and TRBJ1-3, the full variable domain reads SAVISQKPSRDICQRGTSLTIQCQVDSQVTMMFWYRQQPGQSLTLIATANQGSEATYESGFVIDKFPISRPNLTFSTLTVSNMSPEDSSIYLCSVRDRGTGGNTIYFGEGSWLTVV.

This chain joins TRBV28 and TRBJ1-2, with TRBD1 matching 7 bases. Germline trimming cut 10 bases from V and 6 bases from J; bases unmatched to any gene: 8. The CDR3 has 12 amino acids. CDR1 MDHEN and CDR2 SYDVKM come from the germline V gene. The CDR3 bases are TGTGCCAACGGCCAGGGGGGGAATGGCTACACCTTC. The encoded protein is CANGQGGNGYTF.

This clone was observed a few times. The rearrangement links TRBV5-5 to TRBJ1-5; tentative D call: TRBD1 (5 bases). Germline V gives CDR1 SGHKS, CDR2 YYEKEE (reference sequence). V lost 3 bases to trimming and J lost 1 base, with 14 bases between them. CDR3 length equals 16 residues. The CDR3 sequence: CASSWAPGGSNQPQHF. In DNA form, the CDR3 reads TGTGCCAGCAGCTGGGCTCCTGGGGGAAGCAATCAGCCCCAGCATTTT.

In nucleotides, the CDR3 is TGTGCCAGCAGCCCCCAAGAGACCCAGTACTTC. Translation: CASSPQETQYF. The chain has TRBV7-8 and TRBJ2-5, with D uncertain. The CDR3 contains 11 residues. Germline values: CDR1 SGHVS, CDR2 FQNEAQ. The V end was cut by 5 bases, the J end by 1 base, with 2 bases between.

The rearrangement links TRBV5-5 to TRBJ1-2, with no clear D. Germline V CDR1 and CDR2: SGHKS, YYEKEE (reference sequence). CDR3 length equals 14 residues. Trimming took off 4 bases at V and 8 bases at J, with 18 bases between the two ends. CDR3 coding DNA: TGTGCCAGCAGCCTTCTCCTACTACCAGGAGGCTACACCTTC. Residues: CASSLLLLPGGYTF.

The CDR3 loop reads CASSLRDRVGGYTF. The DNA of the CDR3 is TGTGCCAGCAGCTTGCGGGACAGGGTTGGCGGCTACACCTTC. This chain joins TRBV5-6 and TRBJ1-2, with 9 bases that match TRBD1. The CDR3 loop spans 14 amino acids. Germline V gene lookup returns CDR1 SGHDT and CDR2 YYEEEE. V trimming: 1 base; J trimming: 8 bases; junction bases outside the gene matches: 6.

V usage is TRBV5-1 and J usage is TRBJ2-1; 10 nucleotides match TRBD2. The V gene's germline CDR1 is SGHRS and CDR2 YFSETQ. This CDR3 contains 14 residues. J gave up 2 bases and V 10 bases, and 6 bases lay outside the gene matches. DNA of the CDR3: TGCGCCTCCATAGCGGGAGGAACCTACAATGAGCAGTTCTTC. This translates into CASIAGGTYNEQFF.

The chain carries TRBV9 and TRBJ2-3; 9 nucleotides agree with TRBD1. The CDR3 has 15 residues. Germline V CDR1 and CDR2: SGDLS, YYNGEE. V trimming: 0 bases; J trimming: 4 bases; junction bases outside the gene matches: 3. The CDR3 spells CASSVVQGAADTQYF. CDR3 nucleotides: TGTGCCAGCAGCGTAGTACAGGGGGCAGCAGATACGCAGTATTTT.

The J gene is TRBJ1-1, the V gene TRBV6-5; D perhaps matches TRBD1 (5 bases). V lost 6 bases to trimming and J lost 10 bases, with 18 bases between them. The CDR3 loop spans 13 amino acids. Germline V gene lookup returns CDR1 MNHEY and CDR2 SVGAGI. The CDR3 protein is CASRRDAVSPAFF. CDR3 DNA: TGTGCCAGCAGAAGGGACGCCGTATCTCCAGCTTTCTTT.

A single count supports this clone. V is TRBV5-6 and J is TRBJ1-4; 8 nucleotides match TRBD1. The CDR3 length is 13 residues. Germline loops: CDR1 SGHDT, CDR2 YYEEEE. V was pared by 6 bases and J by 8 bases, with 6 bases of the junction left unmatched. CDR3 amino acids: CASTRTGQEKLFF. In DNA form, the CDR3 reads TGTGCCAGCACCAGGACAGGGCAGGAAAAACTGTTTTTT.

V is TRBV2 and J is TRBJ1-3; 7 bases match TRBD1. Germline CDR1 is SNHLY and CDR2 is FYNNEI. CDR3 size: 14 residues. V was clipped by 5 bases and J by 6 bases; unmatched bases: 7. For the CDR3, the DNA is TGTGCCAGCAGTTCCGGACAGGCGTTAAACACCATATATTTT. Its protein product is CASSSGQALNTIYF.

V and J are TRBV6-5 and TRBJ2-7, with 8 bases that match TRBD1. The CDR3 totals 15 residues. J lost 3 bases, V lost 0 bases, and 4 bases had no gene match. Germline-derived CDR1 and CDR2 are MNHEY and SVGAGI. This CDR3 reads CASSYSETGGYEQYF. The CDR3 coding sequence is TGTGCCAGCAGTTACTCGGAAACAGGGGGCTACGAGCAGTACTTC.

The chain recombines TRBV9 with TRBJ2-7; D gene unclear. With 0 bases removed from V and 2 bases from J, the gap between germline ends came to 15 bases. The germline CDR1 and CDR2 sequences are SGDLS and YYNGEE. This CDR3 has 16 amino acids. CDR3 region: CASSVGGRDSPYEQYF. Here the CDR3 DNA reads TGTGCCAGCAGCGTAGGTGGCCGAGACTCCCCCTACGAGCAGTACTTC.

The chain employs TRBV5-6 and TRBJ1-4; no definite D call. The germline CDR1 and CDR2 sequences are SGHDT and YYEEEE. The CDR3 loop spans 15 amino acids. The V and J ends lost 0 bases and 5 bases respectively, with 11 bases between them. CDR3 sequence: CASSLGATGNEKLFF. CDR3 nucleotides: TGTGCCAGCAGCTTGGGGGCGACGGGGAATGAAAAACTGTTTTTT.

The CDR3 region is CASSEGGGPGNQPQHF. DNA for the CDR3: TGTGCCAGCAGTGAAGGTGGGGGGCCGGGCAATCAGCCCCAGCATTTT. The chain carries TRBV25-1 and TRBJ1-5, with D tentatively TRBD1 (6 bases). V lost 2 bases and J lost 2, with 13 bases in between. This CDR3 is built from 16 residues. CDR1 is MGHDK, CDR2 SYGVNS, per germline.

The CDR3 coding sequence is TGTGCCAGCAGTGACGATGCCGGGGCGGCGAGGGTCCTGACTTTC. It specifies CASSDDAGAARVLTF. The gene calls are TRBV6-4 and TRBJ2-6; tentatively, D is TRBD1 or TRBD2 (5 bases each). Looked up from germline, CDR1 is MRHNA and CDR2 is SNTAGT. V lost 2 bases to trimming and J lost 13 bases, with 18 bases between them. The CDR3 loop spans 15 amino acids.

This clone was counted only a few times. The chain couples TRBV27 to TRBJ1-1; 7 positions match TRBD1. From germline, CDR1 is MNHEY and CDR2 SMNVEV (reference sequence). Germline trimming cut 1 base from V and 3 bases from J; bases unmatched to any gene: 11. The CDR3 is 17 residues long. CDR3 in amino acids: CASSLYSRGQLHTEAFF. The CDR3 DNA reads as TGTGCCAGCAGTTTATATAGTCGGGGACAGTTACACACTGAAGCTTTCTTT.

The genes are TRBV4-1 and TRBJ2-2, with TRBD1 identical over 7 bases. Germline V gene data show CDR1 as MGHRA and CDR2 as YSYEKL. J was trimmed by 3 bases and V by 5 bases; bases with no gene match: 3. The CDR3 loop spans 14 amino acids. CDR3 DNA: TGCGCCAGCAGCGTGGGACAGTACACCGGGGAGCTGTTTTTT. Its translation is CASSVGQYTGELFF.

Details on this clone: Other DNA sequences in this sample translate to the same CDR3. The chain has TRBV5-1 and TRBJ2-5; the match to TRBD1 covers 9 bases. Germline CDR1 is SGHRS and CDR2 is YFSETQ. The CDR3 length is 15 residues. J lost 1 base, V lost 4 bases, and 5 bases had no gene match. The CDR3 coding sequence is TGCGCCAGCAGCGACCGGGACAGGGCCCAAGAGACCCAGTACTTC. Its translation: CASSDRDRAQETQYF.